Reported below is one T cell receptor beta chain. Antigen specificity is unknown. Germline values: CDR1 KGHSH, CDR2 LQKENI. This CDR3 region has 16 residues. J lost 8 bases, V lost 0 bases, and 8 bases had no gene match. The data were taken from a study of T cell responses to AZD1222 COVID-19 vaccine. Background on the study: Analyses pooled second doses at about 4 or about 12 weeks.

Sequenced by immunoSEQ multiplex PCR; TCRdb stores in-frame clones only, minus some. The data show fewer than 150,000 clones, with 80% to 95% seen just once and around 3.3% held by the top ten. Findings of the study overall: With two AZD1222 doses given, Spike-specific TCR breadth and depth both rose. Donors in the cohort were predominantly white British and more often female, and clonal diversity was possibly underestimated. Sampled repertoires all dated from after the peak T cell response.

This TCR came from an adult in good health. The chain recombines TRBV18 with TRBJ2-1; TRBD2 matches at 9 bases. The starting material was peripheral blood, obtained on day 0 of AZD1222 vaccination. CDR3 sequence (DNA): TGTGCCAGCTCACCACCAAATAGCGGGGGCCAGGATGAGCAGTTCTTC. This encodes CASSPPNSGGQDEQFF.